This paragraph covers one TCR beta chain sequence. Its antigen remains unidentified. No quality values exist for individual bases; no much larger clone is one base distant. This entry belongs to a study of T cells after yellow fever vaccination (dated by TCRdb to between 2017 and 2020). Concerning the study at large: The SMART-Seq v4 Ultra Low Input RNA kit was used to prepare libraries from fractions with low cell numbers. Bulk TCR alpha and beta repertoires were sequenced longitudinally to track T-cell clones before and after primary and booster YFV17D yellow fever vaccination. Two healthy male donors, one aged 18 to 30 and one aged 30 to 40 years, were included in the cohort. Blood was collected at multiple timepoints before and after primary and secondary immunization, and bulk PBMC replicates and cell subsets were isolated.

There are 13 amino acids in the CDR3, from cysteine to phenylalanine inclusive. Just the 39-base CDR3 DNA is kept, in frame starting at base 1. V is reduced by 1 base and J by 10 bases, leaving a spacing of 13 bases between them. The germline V gene (reference sequence) specifies LGHDT as CDR1 and YNNKEL as CDR2. Paper-wide results and their limitations: Computational filtering was needed because FACS-sorted repertoires could contain abundant contaminating clonotypes from the bulk population. A small fraction of clonotypes appeared in both the CD4 and CD8 compartments, likely as a result of convergent recombination. Most clones expanded after primary vaccination were re-detected after the booster (almost 97% of CD4 and more than 70% of CD8), suggesting broad memory maintenance. The secondary T-cell response was found to be weaker but faster than the primary response, with a peak reached on day 5 rather than on day 15. The study included only a couple of donors, which limits how far the findings can be generalized.

The intended sense of this specimen's treatment or condition label: live attenuated yellow fever vaccine strain. At each blood-draw timepoint, two biological replicates of bulk PBMCs were obtained. PBMCs were isolated from peripheral blood using a standard Ficoll-Paque protocol. RNA was extracted with TriZol from bulk PBMCs, CD4 and CD8 fractions, and dextramer-positive and dextramer-negative fractions. Synthesis of TCR cDNA relied on 5'RACE template switching, a step that introduced a universal primer site along with unique molecular identifiers. Priming for cDNA synthesis came from both the TCR alpha and TCR beta constant segments. Two PCR steps were used to amplify libraries, with sample barcodes and sequencing adapters being added in the second step. Libraries were sequenced on Illumina HiSeq 2500 (2x100 bp) or NovaSeq (2x150 bp). The study's processing was this. Reads were demultiplexed and collapsed into UMI consensus sequences with MIGEC, and V(D)J alignment was performed with MiXCR. Clonotypes responding to the vaccine were identified with edgeR on replicate PBMC samples, with the criteria of FDR below 0.01 and a log2 fold change above 5 up to day 15. CD4 or CD8 identity was assigned to each bulk clonotype according to whether the clonotype was present at higher abundance in the sequenced CD4 repertoire or the sequenced CD8 repertoire. TCRdb took the public reads, trimmed them with fastp at Q25, ran MiXCR for clone calling and kept in-frame beta chains. Each entry is one CDR3 protein sequence, shown with its most common DNA and genes. TCRdb's processing, not the authors', yielded these V and J calls. This sample is represented by under 700,000 distinct CDR3 sequences; 17% of them were singletons. Clones ranked in the top ten supply roughly 17% of the sample.

This receptor was identified in a man between 18 and 35 years old who received the YFV17D yellow fever vaccine. The chain is made from TRBV3-1 and TRBJ1-1; the D gene is perhaps TRBD1, on 6 matching bases. The sequencing used PBMCs, collected about 5 days after the first yellow fever vaccination. In nucleotide form, the sequence is TGTGCCAGCAGCCAAGGCCCAGGACAGAGAGCTTTCTTT. Its protein product is CASSQGPGQRAFF.